This is a list of T cell receptor beta chains from one sample in a study of identical twins. TCRdb redid the calling of the 5' RACE reads with MiXCR, one entry per CDR3 protein. The sample lists around 690,000 distinct CDR3 sequences, 21% occurring once. These data were also reused for a study on T cells expressing NK-cell markers.

Sequencing input: PBMCs. Receptors originate from a woman younger than 30 in good health. Each CDR3 is given with its conserved first and last residue. D genes are given only for firm matches. Clone size is shown for a subset of rows, as once, few, many or a class of expanded clone.

J gene | V gene | D gene | clone size | CDR3 DNA | CDR3 protein
TRBJ2-1 | TRBV29-1 | - | - | TGCAGCGGGGGACTCAACAATGAGCAGTTCTTC | CSGGLNNEQFF
TRBJ2-1 | TRBV7-9 | - | - | TGTGCCAGCAGCTTAAACGCGGGATATGAGCAGTTCTTC | CASSLNAGYEQFF
TRBJ2-7 | TRBV5-5 | - | - | TGTGCCAGCAGCTTCGCTGCAGGGCAGAACGAGCAGTACTTC | CASSFAAGQNEQYF
TRBJ2-5 | TRBV20-1 | TRBD2 | many | TGCAGTGCTTCGAGGGTAGCGGGAGGAGTAGAGACCCAGTACTTC | CSASRVAGGVETQYF
TRBJ2-7 | TRBV5-1 | TRBD2 | - | TGCGCCAGCAGCTTGGCCGGGACTAGCGGGAGTGAGCAGTACTTC | CASSLAGTSGSEQYF
TRBJ1-2 | TRBV29-1 | - | few | TGCAGCGTTGAAGATCACGCATCCACTGGCTACACCTTC | CSVEDHASTGYTF
TRBJ2-1 | TRBV9 | TRBD2 | - | TGTGCCAGCAGCGAATTCCGACTAGCGGGAGGAGGTGAGCAGTTCTTC | CASSEFRLAGGGEQFF
TRBJ2-3 | TRBV9 | - | - | TGTGCCAGCAGCGGGGTGGGATGGACAGATACGCAGTATTTT | CASSGVGWTDTQYF
TRBJ2-5 | TRBV10-3 | - | - | TGTGCCATCACAGGGCGAGAGACCCAGTACTTC | CAITGRETQYF
TRBJ2-1 | TRBV29-1 | TRBD2 | few | TGCAGCGTCTGTCCGGGACTAGCGGTTGATGAGCAGTTCTTC | CSVCPGLAVDEQFF
TRBJ2-7 | TRBV6-5 | TRBD1 | - | TGTGCCAGCAGTTACTCGGACAGGGGGTCCTACGAGCAGTACTTC | CASSYSDRGSYEQYF
TRBJ2-5 | TRBV20-1 | - | - | TGCAGTGCCCCTGACCGACCCGAGACCCAGTACTTC | CSAPDRPETQYF
TRBJ1-1 | TRBV20-1 | - | - | TGCAGTGCTGGCTCTATTAGGGGAAGAAGCACTGAAGCTTTCTTT | CSAGSIRGRSTEAFF
TRBJ2-7 | TRBV20-1 | - | - | TGCTGTGCTAGACCATATGACAGCCACCCCTACGAGCAGTACTTC | CCARPYDSHPYEQYF
TRBJ1-1 | TRBV5-1 | - | few | TGCGCCAGCAGCTTGGCCAGGACCGCTGAAGCTTTCTTT | CASSLARTAEAFF
TRBJ2-1 | TRBV29-1 | - | - | TGCAGCGTTGCCCGACTTTTTGGTGACAATGAGCAGTTCTTC | CSVARLFGDNEQFF
TRBJ1-1 | TRBV7-3 | - | few | TGTGCCAGCGGTGTCCAGGGCTCCACTGAAGCTTTCTTT | CASGVQGSTEAFF
TRBJ2-3 | TRBV5-1 | - | few | TGCGCCAGCAGCTTGGCTGCTCTAACTAGCACAGATACGCAGTATTTT | CASSLAALTSTDTQYF
TRBJ2-1 | TRBV12-3/TRBV12-4 | TRBD2 | - | TGTGCCAGCAGTCGCTATCAGCGGGAGGGCAACCCCTCATTATCGCATGAGCAGTTCTTC | CASSRYQREGNPSLSHEQFF
TRBJ2-7 | TRBV5-6 | TRBD1 | - | TGTGCCAGCAGCTCGGGACAGGGCCCCTACGAGCAGTACTTC | CASSSGQGPYEQYF
TRBJ2-7 | TRBV6-1 | TRBD2 | - | TGTGCCAGCAGTATATTAGCGGGGTCCTACGAGCAGTACTTC | CASSILAGSYEQYF
TRBJ2-1 | TRBV20-1 | - | - | TGCAGTGCGGCCATCAATGAGCAGTTCTTC | CSAAINEQFF
TRBJ2-3 | TRBV29-1 | - | - | TGCAGCGCTCTCTGGGATACGCAGTATTTT | CSALWDTQYF
TRBJ1-1 | TRBV20-1 | TRBD1 | few | TGCAGTGCCTACACCGACAGGGAAGACACTGAAGCTTTCTTT | CSAYTDREDTEAFF
TRBJ2-3 | TRBV12-3/TRBV12-4 | - | many | TGTGCCAGCAGTTTAGACGGTCGATTTACAGATACGCAGTATTTT | CASSLDGRFTDTQYF
TRBJ2-7 | TRBV12-3/TRBV12-4 | - | few | TGTGCCAGCAGGCGAGGGGTTTTCTTTAGCGAGCAGTACTTC | CASRRGVFFSEQYF
TRBJ2-5 | TRBV20-1 | - | - | TGCAGTGCCCGAAAGTGGACTACCCAAGAGACCCAGTACTTC | CSARKWTTQETQYF
TRBJ2-1 | TRBV7-2 | TRBD1 | few | TGTGCCAGCAGGGAACAGGGGGGTGAGCAGTTCTTC | CASREQGGEQFF
TRBJ2-1 | TRBV24-1 | - | - | TGTGCCACCAGTGATCCGTCCCGGGGGACCAATGAGCAGTTCTTC | CATSDPSRGTNEQFF
TRBJ2-3 | TRBV20-1 | TRBD2 | few | TGCAGTGCCACCTCCTTTAGAGGCGGGGGGGCAGATACGCAGTATTTT | CSATSFRGGGADTQYF
TRBJ2-1 | TRBV10-2 | - | many | TGCGCCAGCAGTGAGGGAGTTAGCTCCTACAATGAGCAGTTCTTC | CASSEGVSSYNEQFF
TRBJ2-7 | TRBV27 | - | - | TGTGCCAGCAGTTTTGAGGGCAGGAGCTCCTACGAGCAGTACTTC | CASSFEGRSSYEQYF
TRBJ1-6 | TRBV7-2 | TRBD1 | - | TGTGCCAGCAGCTTAAGGGACAGGAGGGGTTCACCCCTCCACTTT | CASSLRDRRGSPLHF
TRBJ1-1 | TRBV11-2 | - | - | TGTGCCAGCAGCACCCAGGGCTCGGTCACTGAAGCTTTCTTT | CASSTQGSVTEAFF
TRBJ2-7 | TRBV10-3 | TRBD1 | - | TGTGCCATCAGTGATACACAGGGGGCTATTTACGAGCAGTACTTC | CAISDTQGAIYEQYF
TRBJ2-5 | TRBV11-3 | - | - | TGTGCCAGCAGCGCCCTTGCGGGTCAAGAGACCCAGTACTTC | CASSALAGQETQYF
TRBJ2-3 | TRBV5-1 | TRBD2 | - | TGCGCCAGCAGCTTGGGGGGACTAGCGGACACAGATACGCAGTATTTT | CASSLGGLADTDTQYF
TRBJ2-3 | TRBV12-3/TRBV12-4 | - | few | TGTGCCAGCCATAAGTCGGGGCGTAGCACAGATACGCAGTATTTT | CASHKSGRSTDTQYF
TRBJ2-5 | TRBV9 | - | - | TGTGCCAGCAGCCCCTCTGACCCCGAAGGGGAGACCCAGTACTTC | CASSPSDPEGETQYF
TRBJ2-7 | TRBV20-1 | - | many | TGCAGTGCTAGAAGGCTGGAGGCCGAGCAGTACTTC | CSARRLEAEQYF
TRBJ1-2 | TRBV7-2 | - | - | TGTGCCAGCAGCTTCAGGGCCTCTAACTATGGCTACACCTTC | CASSFRASNYGYTF
TRBJ2-5 | TRBV5-1 | - | many | TGCGCCAGCAGCTTGGGTCGGGAGGAGACCCAGTACTTC | CASSLGREETQYF